The 23 T cell receptor beta chains listed next were all sequenced from one sample in a study of blood T cells in healthy people across ages. A second PCR of roughly 7 to 11 cycles used a sample-barcoded 5' primer and a J-beta primer mix. TCRdb itself ran the 5' RACE reads through MiXCR, one entry per CDR3 protein. The table lists over a million distinct CDR3 sequences, under 55% of them singletons. The sample taken for sequencing was blood. The receptors here all came from a woman aged 18-29 years in good health.

This clonotype was found a few times. The J gene is TRBJ2-4, the V gene TRBV4-2; weak D call: TRBD2 (5 bases). The germline CDR1 and CDR2 sequences are LGHNA and YNFKEQ. The CDR3 spans 18 residues. V shed 0 bases and J shed 0 bases, with 15 bases lying between them. The CDR3 loop is CASSQDAPGILAKNIQYF. CDR3 sequence (DNA): TGTGCCAGCAGCCAAGACGCGCCGGGGATCCTAGCCAAAAACATTCAGTACTTC.

The chain joins TRBV5-1 to TRBJ2-2, with D perhaps TRBD2 (5 bases). Germline CDR1 SGHRS, CDR2 YFSETQ. CDR3 size: 16 residues. Trimming shortened V by 2 bases and J by 5 bases, and 16 bases separated the two germline ends. The CDR3: CASSLSGPRGTGELFF. Written as DNA, the CDR3 is TGCGCCAGCAGCTTATCCGGGCCCCGAGGGACCGGGGAGCTGTTTTTT.

CDR3 in DNA: TGTGCCAGCAGTTACGTGGGGACTAGCGGATACGAGCAGTACTTC. Amino acid sequence: CASSYVGTSGYEQYF. This sequence joins TRBV6-2 or TRBV6-3 and TRBJ2-7, with 11 bases identical to TRBD2. Losses at the gene ends were 2 bases for V and 4 bases for J; bases not matched to a gene: 4. Per the germline V gene, CDR1 is MNHEY and CDR2 is SVGEGT. This CDR3 is 15 amino acids long.

In regard to this clonotype: A much larger clone lies a single base off, so this may be a read error. CDR3 loop: CARSVVPNTEAFF. CDR3 bases: TGTGCCCGCAGCGTAGTCCCCAACACTGAAGCTTTCTTT. V gene TRBV9 combines with J gene TRBJ1-1; the D is unclear. The length of the CDR3 is 13 residues. Germline CDR1 is SGDLS and CDR2 is YYNGEE.

The genes are TRBV18 and TRBJ2-7; D uncertain. The germline CDR1 and CDR2 sequences are KGHSH and LQKENI. There are 12 residues in the CDR3. Trimming took off 4 bases at V and 6 bases at J, with 10 bases between the two ends. This chain's CDR3 is CASSQQSVEQYF. CDR3 DNA sequence: TGTGCCAGCTCACAGCAGTCCGTCGAGCAGTACTTC.

CDR3 coding DNA: TGCGCCAGCAGCCGAAGGACTAGTGCCTATGAGCAGTTCTTC. Protein: CASSRRTSAYEQFF. The chain links TRBV4-3 to TRBJ2-1; the match to TRBD2 covers 7 bases. The CDR3 has 14 amino acids. CDR1 and CDR2 (germline): LGHNA, YSLEER. With V trimmed by 4 bases and J by 8 bases, 8 bases remained unmatched.

In its sample, this clonotype was seen a few times. This chain joins TRBV7-9 and TRBJ1-4, with D possibly matching TRBD1 (5 bases). Deletions cut 6 bases from V and 10 bases from J, with 27 bases between. Looked up from germline, CDR1 is SEHNR and CDR2 is FQNEAQ (reference sequence). The CDR3 has 17 residues. CDR3 nucleotides: TGTGCCAGCAGTAGCCGGGACCAGCCCAATCGTTTGCGAAAACTGTTTTTT. Translating it yields CASSSRDQPNRLRKLFF.

This clonotype was counted only a few times. This rearrangement joins TRBV20-1 to TRBJ2-3; D unclear. The germline CDR1 and CDR2 sequences are DFQATT and SNEGSKA (reference sequence). This CDR3 has 14 amino acids. V lost 5 bases, J lost 4 bases, and 16 bases lay in between. DNA for the CDR3: TGCAGTGCTCCCACGCGGATATCACCAGATACGCAGTATTTT. It translates to CSAPTRISPDTQYF.

The CDR3 coding sequence is TGTGCCAGCAAGTCCCGGGCCGGGGATTACAATGAGCAGTTCTTC. Translating it yields CASKSRAGDYNEQFF. The chain recombines TRBV7-2 with TRBJ2-1; possible D gene TRBD2, 5 bases. CDR3 size: 15 residues. CDR1 SGHTA and CDR2 FQGNSA come from the germline V gene. Trimming cost V 7 bases and J 4 bases, with 17 bases left between them.

Concerning this clonotype: A much larger clone lies one base from this, so it may be a read error. This chain uses TRBV20-1 with TRBJ2-1; the D call may be TRBD1 or TRBD2 (5 bases each). The DNA end is more similar to TRBJ2-7, so the J call may be wrong. CDR1 DFQATT and CDR2 SNEGSKA come from the germline V gene (reference sequence). CDR3 length: 13 residues. The CDR3 region has the DNA TGCAGTGCTAGGAGGGACCCCTACAATGAGCAGTACTTC. Translating it yields CSARRDPYNEQYF.

This clonotype was recorded a few times. The chain carries TRBV6-5 and TRBJ2-7; 8 bases match TRBD1. The CDR3 covers 12 residues. Germline-derived CDR1 and CDR2 are MNHEY and SVGAGI. V gave up 6 bases and J gave up 5 bases; unmatched junction bases: 3. This chain's CDR3 is CASRSDRDEQYF. The CDR3 DNA sequence: TGTGCCAGCAGGTCGGACAGGGACGAGCAGTACTTC.

V and J are TRBV28 and TRBJ2-1; 14 nucleotides line up with TRBD2. Unmatched junction bases numbered 11, after V lost 6 bases and J lost 13 bases. The CDR3 is made up of 15 amino acids. Per germline, CDR1 MDHEN and CDR2 SYDVKM. CDR3 loop: CASRTGTSGRQTQFF. DNA for the CDR3: TGTGCCAGCAGGACCGGGACTAGCGGGAGACAGACCCAGTTCTTC.

This clonotype was seen only a few times. The V and J genes are TRBV20-1 and TRBJ2-3; a weak D match, TRBD1 (5 bases). Trimming cost V 3 bases and J 7 bases, with 11 bases left between them. The length of the CDR3 is 12 residues. From germline, CDR1 is DFQATT and CDR2 SNEGSKA (reference sequence). The CDR3 sequence: CSASSREYTQYF. CDR3 bases: TGCAGTGCTAGTAGCAGGGAATATACGCAGTATTTT.

This clonotype has just a few counts. The CDR3 end shows no conserved phenylalanine or tryptophan, and so a read error is likely. The chain links TRBV6-5 to TRBJ2-1, with TRBD1 matching 7 bases. This CDR3 is built from 16 residues. Germline V lookup: CDR1 MNHEY, CDR2 SVGAGI. The V segment lost 2 bases and the J segment 3 bases; nucleotides outside the gene matches: 7. CDR3 in amino acids: CASSYPGTAFYNEQFI. Written as DNA, the CDR3 is TGTGCCAGCAGTTACCCCGGGACAGCGTTCTACAATGAGCAGTTCATC.

The chain uses TRBV7-2 and TRBJ2-4, with 8 bases aligning to TRBD2. The better agreement between TRBJ2-7 and the DNA end casts doubt on the J call. CDR1 SGHTA and CDR2 FQGNSA come from the germline V gene. The CDR3 is 15 residues long. This CDR3 reads CASSRSTSAPYEQYF. The CDR3 nucleotides read TGTGCCAGCAGCCGATCGACTAGCGCCCCCTACGAGCAGTACTTC.

This chain joins TRBV3-1 and TRBJ2-1; D unclear. The CDR3 extends over 13 amino acids. V dropped 4 bases and J dropped 4 bases, with 8 bases sitting between them. Per the germline V gene, CDR1 is LGHDT and CDR2 is YNNKEL (reference sequence). The CDR3 loop is CASSPMLYNEQFF. The CDR3 DNA sequence: TGTGCCAGCAGCCCTATGCTATACAATGAGCAGTTCTTC.

This clonotype has a single count. The chain couples TRBV6-1 to TRBJ1-1; TRBD1 agrees at 9 bases. The CDR3 consists of 14 residues. J gave up 6 bases and V 7 bases, and 9 bases lay outside the gene matches. Germline CDR1 is MNHNS and CDR2 is SASEGT. CDR3 sequence: CASIPQGARAEAFF. The DNA for the CDR3 is TGTGCCAGCATTCCACAGGGGGCGCGGGCTGAAGCTTTCTTT.

The chain combines TRBV20-1 with TRBJ2-7, with no clear D. Gene TRBJ2-5 matches the end of the DNA better, so the J call may be wrong. CDR1 and CDR2 (germline): DFQATT, SNEGSKA (reference sequence). The CDR3 totals 14 residues. CDR3 sequence: CSARDGETEVTQYF. As DNA, the CDR3 is TGCAGTGCTAGAGATGGCGAAACAGAGGTGACCCAGTACTTC.

In its sample, this clonotype was seen a few times. The chain recombines TRBV29-1 with TRBJ2-2; D might be TRBD2 (5 bases). V was trimmed by 3 bases and J by 2 bases, leaving 13 bases between them. CDR1 and CDR2 (germline): SQVTM, ANQGSEA. The CDR3 has 15 residues. CDR3 in DNA: TGCAGCGTTGATGAGGGTGTCGATAACACCGGGGAGCTGTTTTTT. The encoded protein is CSVDEGVDNTGELFF.

This clonotype was counted a few times. This chain uses TRBV28 with TRBJ2-5; D may correspond to TRBD1 or TRBD2 (6 bases each). CDR1 is MDHEN and CDR2 is SYDVKM in the germline V gene. The length of the CDR3 is 16 residues. Trimming stripped 4 bases from V and 1 base from J, with 16 bases between. DNA for the CDR3: TGTGCCAGCAGTTCTCCTCGCCGGGGGCCCCAAGAGACCCAGTACTTC. Translation: CASSSPRRGPQETQYF.

As for this clonotype: No DNA is shown, since the ends of the CDR3 on it are uncertain; the CDR3 is the one TCRdb lists. The CDR3 here is CASSTSGLAGVYEQYF. V gene TRBV27 combines with J gene TRBJ2-7; the D call in the table, TRBD2, was not verified against the DNA. The CDR3 is 16 amino acids in total, end residues counted. Germline lookup yields CDR1 MNHEY and CDR2 SMNVEV (reference sequence).

This chain uses TRBV4-3 with TRBJ2-1; D perhaps matches TRBD2 (5 bases). The CDR3 has 17 amino acids. The V gene's germline CDR1 is LGHNA and CDR2 YSLEER. The V gene lost 1 base and the J gene lost 7 bases, with 20 bases spanning the gap. The CDR3 region has the DNA TGCGCCAGCAGCCAAGCTCTTCGTCCAGAGGGTCGAAATGAGCAGTTCTTC. Residues: CASSQALRPEGRNEQFF.

This clonotype has only a few counts. V and J are TRBV29-1 and TRBJ2-1; D call uncertain. V lost 8 bases to trimming and J lost 4 bases, with 18 bases between them. This CDR3 comprises 14 residues. CDR1 is SQVTM and CDR2 is ANQGSEA in the germline V gene. The CDR3 sequence is CSSKVGVGYNEQFF. CDR3 nucleotide sequence: TGCAGCTCAAAGGTCGGTGTAGGGTACAATGAGCAGTTCTTC.